These 12 T cell receptor beta chains were sequenced from one sample in a study of CD4 T cells in relation to SARS-CoV-2 and coronaviruses. Some clones are missing from TCRdb's copy, which holds only in-frame ones; the method was immunoSEQ multiplex PCR. Among about 25,000 clones, around 78% were seen once, and the ten largest hold approximately 15%. The unexposed donors gave CD4+ T cells in about 2010-2019, prior to COVID-19. The cells were cultured for approximately ten days before CD4+ T cells were isolated. These receptors lack a known antigen. Material: CD4+ T cells from PBMCs, cultured in vitro. The receptor source for this set is a human donor in good health.

The CDR3 reads CATSREGSTNEKLFF. CDR3 DNA sequence: TGTGCCACCAGCAGAGAGGGGAGTACTAATGAAAAACTGTTTTTT. The rearrangement uses TRBV15 and TRBJ1-4; D not certain. This CDR3 spans 15 amino acids. The germline V and J ends were trimmed by 0 bases and 2 bases, with 7 bases remaining between them. The germline CDR1 and CDR2 sequences are LNHNV and YYDKDF (reference sequence). The complete variable domain, with remaining parts taken from reference TRBV15 and TRBJ1-4, reads DAMVIQNPRYQVTQFGKPVTLSCSQTLNHNVMYWYQQKSSQAPKLLFHYYDKDFNNEADTPDNFQSRRPNTSFCFLDIRSPGLGDTAMYLCATSREGSTNEKLFFGSGTQLSVL.

The chain is built from TRBV7-9 and TRBJ1-5; no reliable D call. The germline V gene has CDR1 SEHNR and CDR2 FQNEAQ (reference sequence). Trimming took off 1 base at V and 5 bases at J, with 6 bases between the two ends. The CDR3 spans 13 residues. The CDR3 DNA reads TGTGCCAGCAGCTTAGGGACTGATCAGCCCCAGCATTTT. Translated, it gives CASSLGTDQPQHF.

CDR3 in amino acids: CASSIVLAGLGSTDTQYF. CDR3 coding DNA: TGTGCCAGTAGTATAGTACTAGCGGGACTGGGTAGCACAGATACGCAGTATTTT. The chain has TRBV19 and TRBJ2-3; 10 nucleotides agree with TRBD2. This CDR3 has 18 amino acids. Per germline, CDR1 LNHDA and CDR2 SQIVND (reference sequence). Germline trimming cut 1 base from V and 0 bases from J; bases unmatched to any gene: 7.

The chain has TRBV5-4 and TRBJ2-3, with TRBD1 matching 9 bases. V was pared by 3 bases and J by 5 bases, with 4 bases of the junction left unmatched. The CDR3 totals 14 residues. The germline gives CDR1 SGHNT, CDR2 YYREEE (reference sequence). The CDR3 spells CASSSQGAQDTQYF. The DNA of the CDR3 is TGTGCCAGCAGCTCACAGGGGGCGCAAGATACGCAGTATTTT.

This clone was detected once. This sequence joins TRBV6-5 and TRBJ2-7, with D possibly TRBD2 on 7 matching bases. Germline values: CDR1 MNHEY, CDR2 SVGAGI. With 7 bases removed from V and 0 bases from J, the gap between germline ends came to 13 bases. This CDR3 is built from 14 residues. As DNA, the CDR3 is TGTGCCAGCAAGGGGGGGGAAAGCTCCTACGAGCAGTACTTC. Translation: CASKGGESSYEQYF.

V gene TRBV4-2 combines with J gene TRBJ2-1; 11 positions match TRBD2. The germline V gene encodes CDR1 LGHNA and CDR2 YNFKEQ. CDR3 length: 17 amino acids. The V segment lost 0 bases and the J segment 8 bases; nucleotides outside the gene matches: 9. CDR3 protein: CASSQDFYSGRAHEQFF. DNA of the CDR3: TGTGCCAGCAGCCAAGATTTTTATAGCGGGAGGGCCCATGAGCAGTTCTTC.

The table lists this clone with a count of one. The chain carries TRBV18 and TRBJ2-1; D is perhaps TRBD2 (6 bases). Germline lookup yields CDR1 KGHSH and CDR2 LQKENI. Trimming removed 0 bases at V and 3 bases at J, with 12 bases between. There are 16 residues in the CDR3. CDR3: CASSPPGGTVYNEQFF. The CDR3 DNA sequence: TGTGCCAGCTCACCACCCGGCGGGACGGTCTACAATGAGCAGTTCTTC.

Here the CDR3 reads CASNRDGTDTQYF. The DNA for the CDR3 is TGTGCCAGCAATAGGGACGGCACAGATACGCAGTATTTT. This chain connects TRBV6-5 to TRBJ2-3, with D perhaps matching TRBD1 or TRBD2 (5 bases each). Trimming stripped 7 bases from V and 1 base from J, with 9 bases between. CDR3 size: 13 residues. CDR1 and CDR2 (germline): MNHEY, SVGAGI.

The rearrangement joins TRBV7-9 to TRBJ2-7; D unresolved. CDR1 is SEHNR and CDR2 is FQNEAQ in the germline V gene (reference sequence). V was clipped by 4 bases and J by 2 bases, with 15 bases between them. This CDR3 region has 15 residues. This chain's CDR3 is CASSYSTPKTYEQYF. The CDR3 region has the DNA TGTGCCAGCAGCTACAGCACACCAAAAACCTACGAGCAGTACTTC.

This clone was counted a few times. The chain couples TRBV6-5 to TRBJ1-3; 7 bases fit TRBD1. This CDR3 region has 13 residues. The V and J ends lost 6 bases and 4 bases, in that order; junction bases with no gene match: 3. Germline assignment: CDR1 MNHEY and CDR2 SVGAGI. The CDR3 DNA follows: TGTGCCAGCAGAGGGACAGTCGGAAACACCATATATTTT. Translating it yields CASRGTVGNTIYF.

The V gene is TRBV29-1, the J gene TRBJ2-5; perhaps D is TRBD1 or TRBD2 (6 bases each). V was shortened by 7 bases and J by 1 base, with 16 bases between the two germline ends. The CDR3 consists of 14 residues. CDR1 is SQVTM and CDR2 is ANQGSEA in the germline V gene. The CDR3 DNA reads TGCAGCGCGGGACGGGGGCTGGGCCAAGAGACCCAGTACTTC. Amino acid sequence: CSAGRGLGQETQYF. The full variable domain, in which reference TRBV29-1 and TRBJ2-5 provide the parts outside the CDR3, is SAVISQKPSRDICQRGTSLTIQCQVDSQVTMMFWYRQQPGQSLTLIATANQGSEATYESGFVIDKFPISRPNLTFSTLTVSNMSPEDSSIYLCSAGRGLGQETQYFGPGTRLLVL.

V gene TRBV28 combines with J gene TRBJ1-1; tentative D call: TRBD1 (6 bases). The germline V gene encodes CDR1 MDHEN and CDR2 SYDVKM. CDR3 length equals 15 residues. V shed 5 bases and J shed 0 bases, with 13 bases lying between them. The CDR3 region is CASSPRRTVNTEAFF. The CDR3 nucleotides read TGTGCCAGCAGTCCGCGGAGGACAGTGAACACTGAAGCTTTCTTT.